This T cell receptor beta chain was profiled in a study of blood T cell repertoires in COVID-19. Study-level information: The samples span acute and convalescent COVID-19 from the United States, Italy and Spain. PBMCs, B-cell-depleted T cells, or T cells provided the cDNA or gDNA that made up the material.

Germline-derived CDR1 and CDR2 are MGHRA and YSYEKL. This CDR3 comprises 17 residues. J gave up 2 bases and V 4 bases, and 11 bases lay outside the gene matches. The data were produced by immunoSEQ multiplex PCR, yet TCRdb's version contains in-frame clones alone and is incomplete. The sample includes some 280,000 clones, about 82% of them seen just once. The sequenced sample consisted of peripheral blood. The chain has TRBV4-1 and TRBJ2-3; 8 bases fit TRBD1. This TCR derives from a woman between 45 and 60 years old with active or convalescent COVID-19. The CDR3 bases are TGCGCCAGCAGCCCGAGTGGGTCGACAGGGGCCACAGATACGCAGTATTTT. This gives the protein CASSPSGSTGATDTQYF.